One and the same sample provided the 20 T cell receptor beta chains below, sequenced in a study of T cells in Graves' hyperthyroidism and ophthalmopathy. What was amplified from RNA transcripts were TCR beta CDR3 regions. The HTBI primer set drove a first-round RT-PCR of the TCR CDR3. TCRdb re-derived calls from the multiplex PCR reads in MiXCR, one entry per CDR3 protein. Seen here are about 130,000 distinct CDR3 sequences, roughly 23% observed once, and the top ten hold about two thirds. The sequencing sample was made of blood. Source of these receptors: a woman between 45 and 60 years old with Graves' hyperthyroidism that later progressed to Graves' ophthalmopathy.

V usage is TRBV9 and J usage is TRBJ2-2; D could derive from TRBD1 or TRBD2 (5 bases each). V shed 3 bases and J shed 8 bases, with 5 bases lying between them. Germline values: CDR1 SGDLS, CDR2 YYNGEE. The CDR3 consists of 11 residues. The DNA for the CDR3 is TGTGCCAGCAGCGGGGGGGGGGAGCTGTTTTTT. This gives the protein CASSGGGELFF.

This clonotype was detected ten times or more. The chain recombines TRBV20-1 with TRBJ2-1, with TRBD1 as a possible D gene (5 bases). CDR3 length equals 15 residues. The germline V gene encodes CDR1 DFQATT and CDR2 SNEGSKA (reference sequence). V lost 5 bases and J 0 bases, leaving 14 bases between the germline ends. The CDR3 DNA reads as TGCAGTGCTCAAGGGGCTTCTGGCTCCTACAATGAGCAGTTCTTC. It translates to CSAQGASGSYNEQFF.

In this sample, this clonotype turned up many times. The chain combines TRBV20-1 with TRBJ2-3; 12 positions match TRBD2. V dropped 1 base and J dropped 6; count of bases not matched to a gene: 8. This CDR3 comprises 16 residues. Germline CDR1 DFQATT, CDR2 SNEGSKA (reference sequence). The CDR3 here is CSARVSPSGRADTQYF. The DNA for the CDR3 is TGCAGTGCTAGAGTCTCCCCTAGCGGGAGGGCCGATACGCAGTATTTT.

This clonotype came up a few times. This sequence joins TRBV7-8 and TRBJ2-7; no firm D call. Trimming stripped 5 bases from V and 0 bases from J, with 8 bases between. Germline-derived CDR1 and CDR2 are SGHVS and FQNEAQ. The CDR3 covers 13 residues. The CDR3 loop is CASSRTVSYEQYF. The CDR3 DNA follows: TGTGCCAGCAGCAGGACCGTCTCCTACGAGCAGTACTTC.

This clonotype was seen at least ten times. The V gene is TRBV28, the J gene TRBJ1-1, with D unresolved. The germline V gene has CDR1 MDHEN and CDR2 SYDVKM. V lost 10 bases and J lost 3, with 9 bases in between. The CDR3 runs to 11 residues. The CDR3 region has the DNA TGTGCCACCGTTCAGTACACTGAAGCTTTCTTT. Translation gives CATVQYTEAFF.

A few counts support this clonotype. Written as DNA, the CDR3 is TGTGCCACCCAGACAGGGCCTGGTGAGCAGTTCTTC. Its protein product is CATQTGPGEQFF. V gene TRBV24-1 combines with J gene TRBJ2-1; TRBD1 matches at 7 bases. V shed 9 bases and J 9 bases; nucleotides not matched to a gene: 7. Per germline, CDR1 KGHDR and CDR2 SFDVKD. The CDR3 contains 12 residues.

Ten or more counts support this clonotype. V and J are TRBV7-8 and TRBJ2-5, with 8 bases fitting TRBD2. Trimming cost V 0 bases and J 4 bases; bases outside gene matches: 7. This CDR3 spans 16 amino acids. Germline CDR1 is SGHVS and CDR2 is FQNEAQ. For the CDR3, the DNA is TGTGCCAGCAGCTTAGCCAAGGGACTAGGGGGAGAGACCCAGTACTTC. Translated, it gives CASSLAKGLGGETQYF.

This clonotype was found many times. The V and J genes are TRBV10-2 and TRBJ1-1; 9 nucleotides match TRBD1. The ends lost 6 bases at V and 5 bases at J; junction bases unmatched: 10. Per the germline V gene, CDR1 is WSHSY and CDR2 is SAAADI. The CDR3 consists of 15 residues. CDR3: CASRPSGQGGTEAFF. For the CDR3, the DNA is TGCGCCAGCAGACCCTCGGGACAGGGAGGGACTGAAGCTTTCTTT.

The sample holds many counts of this clonotype. CDR3 sequence (DNA): TGTGCCAGCAGTGAAGTTATTCCAAGAGGGGCTAATGAAAAACTGTTTTTT. Its translation: CASSEVIPRGANEKLFF. J is TRBJ1-4 and V is TRBV2, with a weak D call TRBD1 (5 bases). Trimming pared 1 base from V and 3 bases from J, leaving 15 bases between. The germline CDR1 and CDR2 sequences are SNHLY and FYNNEI. This CDR3 comprises 17 residues.

This clonotype has a handful of counts. The chain employs TRBV6-1 and TRBJ1-6; D is possibly TRBD1 (5 bases). This CDR3 is 15 amino acids long. V dropped 6 bases and J dropped 2 bases, with 11 bases sitting between them. CDR1 MNHNS and CDR2 SASEGT come from the germline V gene. In DNA, the CDR3 is TGTGCCAGCAGGATGGGGGAAACCTATAATTCACCCCTCCACTTT. Translation: CASRMGETYNSPLHF.

V and J are TRBV19 and TRBJ1-3, with D unclear. Germline V gene sequence: CDR1 LNHDA, CDR2 SQIVND (reference sequence). V shed 3 bases and J shed 0 bases, with 15 bases lying between them. CDR3 length equals 17 residues. The CDR3, as DNA: TGTGCCAGTAGTATTCGCAGCTCCGGATTCTCTGGAAACACCATATATTTT. Residues: CASSIRSSGFSGNTIYF.

In this sample, this clonotype turned up many times. The V and J genes are TRBV28 and TRBJ1-6; possible D gene TRBD1, 6 bases. The CDR3 runs 14 residues. Germline V gene lookup returns CDR1 MDHEN and CDR2 SYDVKM. V gave up 6 bases and J gave up 6 bases, with 12 bases separating them. For the CDR3, the DNA is TGTGCCAGCAGGCCAACAGGGTTTAATTCACCCCTCCACTTT. Its translation is CASRPTGFNSPLHF.

This clonotype was picked up a small number of times. V usage is TRBV9 and J usage is TRBJ2-3; no reliable D call. The CDR3 has 13 amino acids. Germline CDR1 is SGDLS and CDR2 is YYNGEE. Trimming pared 0 bases from V and 11 bases from J, leaving 13 bases between. CDR3 sequence: CASSVGFRAKQYF. CDR3 nucleotide sequence: TGTGCCAGCAGCGTAGGCTTCCGGGCCAAGCAGTATTTT. The full variable domain, rest sourced from reference TRBV9 and TRBJ2-3, is DSGVTQTPKHLITATGQRVTLRCSPRSGDLSVYWYQQSLDQGLQFLIQYYNGEERAKGNILERFSAQQFPDLHSELNLSSLELGDSALYFCASSVGFRAKQYFGPGTRLTVL.

The V and J genes are TRBV9 and TRBJ2-7, with D perhaps matching TRBD1 or TRBD2 (5 bases each). CDR3 length equals 14 residues. V shed 4 bases and J shed 4 bases, with 15 bases lying between them. Germline CDR1 is SGDLS and CDR2 is YYNGEE. The CDR3 bases are TGTGCCAGCAGCAAAGACCGGGACGGATACGAGCAGTACTTC. It encodes CASSKDRDGYEQYF.

This clonotype was seen only a few times. The chain has TRBV7-9 and TRBJ2-5, with a weak D call TRBD2 (5 bases). Trimming left V 1 base short and J 2 bases short, with 17 bases between. The CDR3 consists of 17 residues. CDR1 is SEHNR, CDR2 FQNEAQ, per germline (reference sequence). CDR3 in DNA: TGTGCCAGCAGCTTAGTCGTAGGAGGTTCTAAACAAGAGACCCAGTACTTC. This sequence encodes CASSLVVGGSKQETQYF. The full variable domain, rest sourced from reference TRBV7-9 and TRBJ2-5, is DTGVSQNPRHKITKRGQNVTFRCDPISEHNRLYWYRQTLGQGPEFLTYFQNEAQLEKSRLLSDRFSAERPKGSFSTLEIQRTEQGDSAMYLCASSLVVGGSKQETQYFGPGTRLLVL.

This clonotype was seen only a few times. The chain employs TRBV15 and TRBJ1-2; no definite D call. Germline loops: CDR1 LNHNV, CDR2 YYDKDF (reference sequence). The CDR3 covers 13 residues. V was trimmed by 0 bases and J by 11 bases, leaving 13 bases between them. In nucleotides, the CDR3 is TGTGCCACCAGCAGAGAGGCGGCTCGGGGTTACACCTTC. It yields the protein CATSREAARGYTF.

This clonotype occurred a few times. V and J are TRBV28 and TRBJ1-4; D perhaps matches TRBD1 (5 bases). The CDR3 totals 14 residues. The germline V and J ends were trimmed by 2 bases and 8 bases, with 12 bases remaining between them. Germline CDR1 is MDHEN and CDR2 is SYDVKM. CDR3 sequence: CASSLMDKREKLFF. The CDR3 DNA reads TGTGCCAGCAGTTTAATGGACAAACGGGAAAAACTGTTTTTT. Full variable domain (remainder filled in from reference TRBV28 and TRBJ1-4): DVKVTQSSRYLVKRTGEKVFLECVQDMDHENMFWYRQDPGLGLRLIYFSYDVKMKEKGDIPEGYSVSREKKERFSLILESASTNQTSMYLCASSLMDKREKLFFGSGTQLSVL.

This clonotype was counted a few times. The junction and the germline gene differ at one end; a read error may be behind it. V gene TRBV6-4 combines with J gene TRBJ2-2; D unresolved. CDR1 and CDR2 (germline): MRHNA, SNTAGT. This CDR3 is built from 14 residues. The CDR3 DNA sequence: TGTGCCGGCAGTGACTCGGATTCCCCCGGGGAGCTGTTTTTT. Amino acid sequence: CAGSDSDSPGELFF.

This chain links TRBV5-1 with TRBJ1-2; D call uncertain. Deletions cut 3 bases from V and 5 bases from J, with 8 bases between. Looked up from germline, CDR1 is SGHRS and CDR2 is YFSETQ. This CDR3 is built from 12 residues. CDR3: CASSSDPYGYTF. The CDR3 region has the DNA TGCGCCAGCAGCTCGGACCCATATGGCTACACCTTC. Variable domain in full (rest from reference TRBV5-1 and TRBJ1-2): KAGVTQTPRYLIKTRGQQVTLSCSPISGHRSVSWYQQTPGQGLQFLFEYFSETQRNKGNFPGRFSGRQFSNSRSEMNVSTLELGDSALYLCASSSDPYGYTFGSGTRLTVV.

This clonotype was observed many times. The chain employs TRBV5-1 and TRBJ2-7; D is ambiguous. This CDR3 has 14 residues. Germline CDR1 and CDR2: SGHRS and YFSETQ. The V gene lost 5 bases and the J gene lost 2 bases, with 14 bases spanning the gap. CDR3 sequence (DNA): TGCGCCAGCAGAGCCGCCGGGCCCGCCTACGAGCAGTACTTC. Residues: CASRAAGPAYEQYF.